This TCR beta chain was profiled in a study of CD8 T cells in Susac syndrome. In blood CD8+ and CD4+ T cells, TCR beta underwent sequencing. It was with random hexamers that 0.5 to 1 ug RNA was reverse transcribed. With immunoSEQ multiplex PCR, TCR beta CDR3 was amplified across 54 Vbeta and 13 Jbeta. TCRdb recomputed calls from the immunoSEQ multiplex PCR reads with MiXCR, one row per CDR3 protein. The table records over 100,000 distinct CDR3 sequences, nearly 96% of them present only once. V was trimmed by 7 bases and J by 3 bases, leaving 12 bases between them. Germline V gene lookup returns CDR1 SEHNR and CDR2 FQNEAQ (reference sequence). The CDR3 runs to 13 residues.

The V gene is TRBV7-9, the J gene TRBJ1-1, with D possibly being TRBD1 (5 bases). This clonotype was obtained from a human donor with Susac syndrome. Specimen: CD4+ T cells from PBMCs. CDR3: CASNQDSYTEAFF. The CDR3 DNA follows: TGTGCCAGCAACCAAGACAGCTACACTGAAGCTTTCTTT.